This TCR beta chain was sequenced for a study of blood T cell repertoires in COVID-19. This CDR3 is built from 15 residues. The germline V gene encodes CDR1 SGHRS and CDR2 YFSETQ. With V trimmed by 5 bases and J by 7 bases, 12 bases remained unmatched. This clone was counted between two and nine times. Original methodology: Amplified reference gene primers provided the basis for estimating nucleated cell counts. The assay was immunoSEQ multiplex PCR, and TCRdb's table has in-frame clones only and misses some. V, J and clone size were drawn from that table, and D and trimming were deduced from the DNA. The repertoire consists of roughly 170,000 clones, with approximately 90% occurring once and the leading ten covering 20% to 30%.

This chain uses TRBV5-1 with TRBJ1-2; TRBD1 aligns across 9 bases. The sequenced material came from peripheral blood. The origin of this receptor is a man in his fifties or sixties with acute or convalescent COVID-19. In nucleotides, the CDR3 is TGCGCCAGCAGGAGCATCCGGGACAGGGATGGTGGCTACACCTTC. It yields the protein CASRSIRDRDGGYTF.